This TCR beta chain was documented in a study of blood T cell repertoires in COVID-19. Across the study: T cells, B-cell-depleted T cells, or PBMCs provided the cDNA or gDNA that served as material.

TCRdb keeps only in-frame clones here, not all; method: immunoSEQ multiplex PCR. This sample has around 94,000 clones, with 75% to 95% found just once. Germline V gene sequence: CDR1 LGHDT, CDR2 YNNKEL (reference sequence). The CDR3 is made up of 12 amino acids. V gave up 3 bases and J gave up 7 bases, with 9 bases separating them. The sample holds one count of this clone. Sequencing was done on a sample of peripheral blood. This sequence was found in a man aged 18 to 30 with acute or convalescent COVID-19. This chain connects TRBV3-1 (or the pseudogene TRBV3-2) to TRBJ2-5; D unresolved. The chain's CDR3 is CASSQNSGTQYF. In DNA, the CDR3 is TGTGCCAGCAGCCAGAATAGTGGGACCCAGTACTTC.